A selection of T cell receptor beta chains follows, all from one sample in a study of CD8+CD57+ T cells in acquired aplastic anemia. TCRdb ran MiXCR on the reads and lists one entry per CDR3 protein. The sample lists about 190,000 distinct CDR3 sequences; roughly half were seen once. Input material: sorted CD4+, CD8+, or CD8+CD57+ T cells (not recorded which) from PBMCs. All receptors derive from a human donor in good health, serving as a control. The conserved cysteine and the conserved F or W are not part of the CDR3 here. A D gene is named only where the DNA matches it firmly.

J gene: TRBJ2-7
V gene: TRBV27
D gene: NA
CDR3 protein: ASSLRSEGEQY

J gene: TRBJ2-1
V gene: TRBV7-6
D gene: NA
CDR3 protein: ASSLARANEQF

J gene: TRBJ2-7
V gene: TRBV20-1
D gene: NA
CDR3 protein: SARDYPGSSYEQY

J gene: TRBJ1-5
V gene: TRBV6-2/TRBV6-3
D gene: NA
CDR3 protein: ASQHTGQNQPQH

J gene: TRBJ2-7
V gene: TRBV10-2
D gene: NA
CDR3 protein: ASNAGPGDYERC

J gene: TRBJ2-5
V gene: TRBV15
D gene: NA
CDR3 protein: ATTAGTQETQY

J gene: TRBJ1-2
V gene: TRBV7-2
D gene: TRBD1
CDR3 protein: ASSRNRDRGNYGYT

J gene: TRBJ1-2
V gene: TRBV6-5
D gene: NA
CDR3 protein: ASSYLVRGDNYGYT

J gene: TRBJ1-5
V gene: TRBV6-2/TRBV6-3
D gene: NA
CDR3 protein: ASSYGLGVSNQPQH

J gene: TRBJ2-3
V gene: TRBV7-3
D gene: NA
CDR3 protein: ASSFVRDTQY

J gene: TRBJ2-2
V gene: TRBV4-1
D gene: TRBD2
CDR3 protein: ASSPRGLAGVTSNTGELF

J gene: TRBJ1-2
V gene: TRBV7-8
D gene: TRBD1
CDR3 protein: ASSLAQGEGGYT

J gene: TRBJ2-7
V gene: TRBV10-2
D gene: TRBD1
CDR3 protein: ASNAGTAYEQY

J gene: TRBJ1-6
V gene: TRBV7-2
D gene: TRBD1
CDR3 protein: ASSPRGQGYNSPLH

J gene: TRBJ1-4
V gene: TRBV5-1
D gene: NA
CDR3 protein: ASSLSGVGTNEKLF

J gene: TRBJ2-5
V gene: TRBV24-1
D gene: NA
CDR3 protein: ATSDPQPNRMN

J gene: TRBJ2-1
V gene: TRBV4-3
D gene: NA
CDR3 protein: ASSQDTYNEQF

J gene: TRBJ2-1
V gene: TRBV2
D gene: TRBD2
CDR3 protein: ASKGLAGGSYNEQF

J gene: TRBJ1-6
V gene: TRBV5-4
D gene: TRBD1
CDR3 protein: ASSRPGTGHTYNSPLH

J gene: TRBJ2-7
V gene: TRBV7-2
D gene: TRBD1
CDR3 protein: ASIQTGGHEQY

J gene: TRBJ2-7
V gene: TRBV10-1
D gene: NA
CDR3 protein: ASSRREQY

J gene: TRBJ2-7
V gene: TRBV7-2
D gene: TRBD2
CDR3 protein: ASSLEGVAGGNGPYEQY

J gene: TRBJ1-2
V gene: TRBV6-5
D gene: TRBD1
CDR3 protein: ASSSGTGSPYYGYT

J gene: TRBJ2-1
V gene: TRBV5-4
D gene: TRBD2
CDR3 protein: ASSTYPGLAGGGEQF